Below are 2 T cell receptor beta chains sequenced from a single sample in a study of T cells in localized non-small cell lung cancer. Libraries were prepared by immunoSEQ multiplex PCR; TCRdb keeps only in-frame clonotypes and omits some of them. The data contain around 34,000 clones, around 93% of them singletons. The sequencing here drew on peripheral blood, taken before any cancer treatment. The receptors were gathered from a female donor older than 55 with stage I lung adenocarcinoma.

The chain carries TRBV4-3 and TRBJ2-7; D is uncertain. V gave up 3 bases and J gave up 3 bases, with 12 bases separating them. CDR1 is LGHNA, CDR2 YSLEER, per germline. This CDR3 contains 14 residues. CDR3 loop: CASSHLLDGYEQYF. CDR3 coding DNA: TGCGCCAGCAGCCACCTCCTGGACGGCTACGAGCAGTACTTC.

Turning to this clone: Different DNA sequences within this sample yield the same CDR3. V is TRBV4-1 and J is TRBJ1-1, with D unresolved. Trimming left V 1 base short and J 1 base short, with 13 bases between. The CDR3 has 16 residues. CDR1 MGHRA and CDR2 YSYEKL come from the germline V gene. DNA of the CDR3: TGCGCCAGCAGCCAAGCGCATGAGGGTAGGAACACTGAAGCTTTCTTT. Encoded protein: CASSQAHEGRNTEAFF.